This is a list of T cell receptor beta chains from one sample in a study of PD-1 blockade in classical Hodgkin lymphoma. Method: immunoSEQ multiplex PCR; TCRdb's copy keeps in-frame clones and lacks some. The sample includes 25,000 to 35,000 clones, around 68% of them seen just once. Sample: peripheral blood mononuclear cells (PBMCs), taken before the fourth cycle of nivolumab. The receptor source for this set is a human donor with classical Hodgkin lymphoma. The conserved cysteine and the conserved F or W are not part of the CDR3 here.

TRBV12-5	TRBJ1-1	ASGSDLGGTEAF
TRBV4-1	TRBJ1-5	ASSQEADYSNQPQH
TRBV15	TRBJ1-2	ATSRDFGRGGNYGYT
TRBV19	TRBJ1-6	ASSIDRDRTSSYNSPLH
TRBV7-9	TRBJ1-5	AGRTGNQPQH
TRBV7-8	TRBJ1-1	ASSWDQRVTF
TRBV7-2	TRBJ1-4	ASSRQGTSTNEKLF
TRBV6-6	TRBJ1-1	ASSPTTGPTEAF
TRBV4-3	TRBJ2-7	ASSQDRGRFYEQY
TRBV30	TRBJ2-2	AWNRGLDTGELF
TRBV16	TRBJ1-5	ASSQSMAGGQPQH
TRBV28	TRBJ2-3	ASSLDSASTDTQY
TRBV30	TRBJ2-3	AWSGPPSTASTDTQY
TRBV28	TRBJ1-5	ASRPRTGLVEPQH
TRBV30	TRBJ1-2	AWSVRIANYGYT
TRBV5-6	TRBJ1-1	ASSLGSSEAF
TRBV19	TRBJ1-5	ASSKVDSINQPQH
TRBV30	TRBJ1-2	AWSVASNYGYT
TRBV28	TRBJ2-7	ASTESPGQTYEQY
TRBV2	TRBJ1-5	ASSPSEVYSNQPQH